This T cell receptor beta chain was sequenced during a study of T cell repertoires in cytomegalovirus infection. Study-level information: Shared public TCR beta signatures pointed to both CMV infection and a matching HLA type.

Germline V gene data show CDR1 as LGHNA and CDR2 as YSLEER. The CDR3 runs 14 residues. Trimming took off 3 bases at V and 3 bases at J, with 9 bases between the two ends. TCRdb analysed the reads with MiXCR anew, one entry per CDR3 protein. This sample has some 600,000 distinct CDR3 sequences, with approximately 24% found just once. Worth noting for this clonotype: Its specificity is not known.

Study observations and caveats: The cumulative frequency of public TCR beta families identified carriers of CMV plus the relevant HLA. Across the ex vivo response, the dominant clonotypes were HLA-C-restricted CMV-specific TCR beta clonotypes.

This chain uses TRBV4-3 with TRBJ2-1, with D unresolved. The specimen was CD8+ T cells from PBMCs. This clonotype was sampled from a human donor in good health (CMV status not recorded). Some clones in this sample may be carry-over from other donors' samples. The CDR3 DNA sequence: TGCGCCAGCAGCCATTTCGTAGGCTACAATGAGCAGTTCTTC. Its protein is CASSHFVGYNEQFF.